The 10 T cell receptor beta chains presented below share a single source sample, sequenced in a study of blood T cell repertoires in COVID-19. Clones were read by immunoSEQ multiplex PCR, and TCRdb kept only the in-frame ones, dropping some. The table has a few hundred thousand clones, 86% seen once. Material for sequencing was PBMCs or T cells enriched from blood (not recorded which). The receptors were sampled from a woman in her thirties or forties with acute COVID-19.

The chain is built from TRBV4-3 and TRBJ1-2, with TRBD1 matching 11 bases. The CDR3 covers 20 residues. CDR1 and CDR2 from the germline V gene are LGHNA and YSLEER. The trim removed 1 base at V and 3 bases at J, leaving 16 bases unmatched. In DNA form, the CDR3 reads TGCGCCAGCAGCCAAGTGGGGGGACAGGGGGGATCTTTTCGGGACTATGGCTACACCTTC. Amino acid sequence: CASSQVGGQGGSFRDYGYTF.

V is TRBV18 and J is TRBJ2-2; 8 positions match TRBD1. J was trimmed by 4 bases and V by 0 bases; bases with no gene match: 7. CDR3 size: 17 residues. Per germline, CDR1 KGHSH and CDR2 LQKENI. CDR3 sequence: CASSPPSQGAATGELFF. The CDR3 DNA sequence: TGTGCCAGCTCACCACCGTCCCAGGGGGCTGCCACCGGGGAGCTGTTTTTT.

V usage is TRBV5-4 and J usage is TRBJ1-1, with D unresolved. The CDR3 has 12 amino acids. Germline V gene lookup returns CDR1 SGHNT and CDR2 YYREEE (reference sequence). V lost 4 bases, J lost 2 bases, and 6 bases lay in between. In nucleotides, the CDR3 is TGTGCCAGCAGCGCACAAAACACTGAAGCTTTCTTT. It translates to CASSAQNTEAFF. Full variable domain (remainder filled in from reference TRBV5-4 and TRBJ1-1): ETGVTQSPTHLIKTRGQQVTLRCSSQSGHNTVSWYQQALGQGPQFIFQYYREEENGRGNFPPRFSGLQFPNYSSELNVNALELDDSALYLCASSAQNTEAFFGQGTRLTVV.

This clone has a single count. At one end, the junction sequence differs from germline, possibly due to a read error. The chain employs TRBV4-2 and TRBJ2-4; TRBD2 might be the D (5 bases). CDR3 size: 14 residues. Germline loops: CDR1 LGHNA, CDR2 YNFKEQ. CDR3 sequence (DNA): TGTGCTAGCACGAGCGGACTAGCCAAAAACATTCAGTACTTC. The encoded protein is CASTSGLAKNIQYF.

The V call is TRBV5-1, the J call TRBJ2-7, with a possible D match to TRBD2 (6 bases). Looked up from germline, CDR1 is SGHRS and CDR2 is YFSETQ. Trimming pared 1 base from V and 1 base from J, leaving 9 bases between. This CDR3 contains 14 residues. CDR3 loop: CASSLWGESYEQYF. DNA for the CDR3: TGCGCCAGCAGCTTGTGGGGGGAATCCTACGAGCAGTACTTC.

The rearrangement uses TRBV27 and TRBJ2-1; TRBD1 aligns across 11 bases. J lost 4 bases, V lost 5 bases, and 4 bases had no gene match. Germline-derived CDR1 and CDR2 are MNHEY and SMNVEV (reference sequence). CDR3 length: 15 amino acids. DNA of the CDR3: TGTGCCAGCAGTCCGGGACAGGGGGGGTACAATGAGCAGTTCTTC. Translating gives CASSPGQGGYNEQFF.

The CDR3 region is CASSLAGVYEQYF. CDR3 sequence (DNA): TGTGCCAGCAGCTTAGCGGGAGTCTACGAGCAGTACTTC. This chain joins TRBV7-2 and TRBJ2-7, with D tentatively TRBD2 (5 bases). V lost 0 bases and J 3 bases, leaving 6 bases between the germline ends. This CDR3 has 13 residues. Germline V gives CDR1 SGHTA, CDR2 FQGNSA.

The chain combines TRBV29-1 with TRBJ2-5; maybe TRBD2 (5 bases). This CDR3 has 14 residues. Per the germline V gene, CDR1 is SQVTM and CDR2 is ANQGSEA. Trimming cost V 4 bases and J 7 bases, with 19 bases left between them. CDR3 sequence: CSVAVGDNFSTQYF. The CDR3 coding sequence is TGCAGCGTTGCTGTCGGGGATAACTTTTCGACCCAGTACTTC.

The V and J genes are TRBV28 and TRBJ1-1; no definite D call. The CDR3 runs 13 residues. The V end lost 7 bases, the J end lost 1 base, and 10 bases lay between the germline ends. Looked up from germline, CDR1 is MDHEN and CDR2 is SYDVKM. CDR3 DNA sequence: TGTGCCAGCATCCCAGAAACGAACACTGAAGCTTTCTTT. This translates into CASIPETNTEAFF. Full variable domain (outside the CDR3, taken from reference TRBV28 and TRBJ1-1): DVKVTQSSRYLVKRTGEKVFLECVQDMDHENMFWYRQDPGLGLRLIYFSYDVKMKEKGDIPEGYSVSREKKERFSLILESASTNQTSMYLCASIPETNTEAFFGQGTRLTVV.

This clone was seen more than once but under ten times. This CDR3 is CASSPWAGNYGYTF. Written as DNA, the CDR3 is TGTGCCAGCAGCCCTTGGGCAGGGAACTATGGCTACACCTTC. This chain connects TRBV11-1 to TRBJ1-2; possibly TRBD1 for D (5 bases). Trimming stripped 5 bases from V and 2 bases from J, with 12 bases between. Germline loops: CDR1 SGHAT, CDR2 FQDESV (reference sequence). The CDR3 totals 14 residues.